These 23 T cell receptor beta chains share one sample of origin, sequenced in a study of patients and donors after allogeneic stem cell transplantation. TCRdb ran MiXCR on the RT-PCR reads and lists one entry per CDR3 protein. The data contain some 880,000 distinct CDR3 sequences, roughly 18% of them singletons. Sample: blood, either unsorted or a sorted T cell fraction (not recorded which). The source is a human donor who was either an allogeneic HSCT recipient or a stem cell or donor lymphocyte infusion donor (not recorded which). It is not recorded whose cells these are; they may come from a transplant donor.

In this sample, this clonotype turned up a few times. This chain uses TRBV11-2 with TRBJ2-2; D gene ambiguous. The CDR3 consists of 18 residues. The V gene lost 7 bases and the J gene lost 0 bases, with 21 bases spanning the gap. Germline lookup yields CDR1 SGHAT and CDR2 FQNNGV. As DNA, the CDR3 is TGTGCCAGCACCCGAAGGTCGGGCGGTGCTGCGAACACCGGGGAGCTGTTTTTT. It codes for CASTRRSGGAANTGELFF.

Worth noting for this clonotype: Compared with germline, one end of the junction differs, possibly owing to a read error. The gene calls are TRBV6-2 or TRBV6-3 and TRBJ2-7; D gene unclear. The CDR3 extends over 14 amino acids. Per the germline V gene, CDR1 is MNHEY and CDR2 is SVGEGT. The CDR3 sequence is CASRYSVTHHEQYF. In nucleotides, the CDR3 is TGTGCCAGCCGTTATTCCGTTACCCACCACGAGCAGTACTTC.

This clonotype was picked up one time. This sequence joins TRBV19 and TRBJ2-1; possibly TRBD2 for D (6 bases). This CDR3 spans 14 amino acids. CDR1 and CDR2 from the germline V gene are LNHDA and SQIVND (reference sequence). Trimming took 6 bases from V and 2 from J, leaving 11 bases between them. The CDR3 DNA is TGTGCCAGTAGCGGGGGTCTCCCCTACAATGAGCAGTTCTTC. This codes for CASSGGLPYNEQFF.

Ten or more counts support this clonotype. V gene TRBV5-4 combines with J gene TRBJ1-1; D gene uncertain. Looked up from germline, CDR1 is SGHNT and CDR2 is YYREEE (reference sequence). V was trimmed by 2 bases and J by 2 bases, leaving 16 bases between them. CDR3 length equals 16 residues. CDR3 region: CASSLTNRQINTEAFF. DNA for the CDR3: TGTGCCAGCAGCTTAACGAACAGACAAATAAACACTGAAGCTTTCTTT.

The genes are TRBV7-2 and TRBJ2-2; a possible D gene is TRBD1 (5 bases). The CDR3 extends over 13 amino acids. Germline CDR1 SGHTA, CDR2 FQGNSA. V was cut by 3 bases and J by 7 bases, with 9 bases left in between. The CDR3 sequence is CASSFQGFGELFF. CDR3 sequence (DNA): TGTGCCAGCAGCTTTCAGGGTTTCGGGGAGCTGTTTTTT. The full variable domain, its missing parts supplied by reference TRBV7-2 and TRBJ2-2, is GAGVSQSPSNKVTEKGKDVELRCDPISGHTALYWYRQSLGQGLEFLIYFQGNSAPDKSGLPSDRFSAERTGGSVSTLTIQRTQQEDSAVYLCASSFQGFGELFFGEGSRLTVL.

This rearrangement joins TRBV7-8 to TRBJ1-1; TRBD1 is a possible D gene (5 bases). V lost 2 bases to trimming and J lost 5 bases, with 15 bases between them. There are 15 residues in the CDR3. CDR1 is SGHVS and CDR2 is FQNEAQ in the germline V gene. The CDR3 here is CASSLRSVGRTEAFF. DNA for the CDR3: TGTGCCAGCAGCTTACGGTCGGTGGGACGGACTGAAGCTTTCTTT.

This clonotype was found a few times. The chain carries TRBV20-1 and TRBJ2-7; 7 bases line up with TRBD1. V lost 4 bases to trimming and J lost 3 bases; unmatched junction nucleotides: 9. This CDR3 region has 14 residues. CDR1 is DFQATT and CDR2 is SNEGSKA in the germline V gene (reference sequence). The CDR3 is CSATFMGQFYEQYF. DNA for the CDR3: TGCAGTGCTACATTCATGGGACAGTTCTACGAGCAGTACTTC.

This chain joins TRBV2 and TRBJ2-3; D might be TRBD1 (5 bases). Germline loops: CDR1 SNHLY, CDR2 FYNNEI. The CDR3 has 12 residues. V shed 2 bases and J shed 10 bases, with 10 bases lying between them. The CDR3 loop reads CASSERGFAQYF. The CDR3 coding sequence is TGTGCCAGCAGTGAAAGGGGCTTCGCGCAGTATTTT. Looking up the rest from reference TRBV2 and TRBJ2-3 gives the full variable domain: EPEVTQTPSHQVTQMGQEVILRCVPISNHLYFYWYRQILGQKVEFLVSFYNNEISEKSEIFDDQFSVERPDGSNFTLKIRSTKLEDSAMYFCASSERGFAQYFGPGTRLTVL.

The V and J genes are TRBV7-3 and TRBJ2-3; D perhaps matches TRBD2 (5 bases). This CDR3 is built from 19 residues. V lost 2 bases and J 0 bases, leaving 21 bases between the germline ends. Germline lookup yields CDR1 SGHTA and CDR2 FQGTGA. The CDR3: CASSLLSTRARASTDTQYF. As DNA, the CDR3 is TGTGCCAGCAGCTTATTGTCTACACGAGCGAGGGCTAGCACAGATACGCAGTATTTT. The variable domain in full, with the rest retrieved from reference TRBV7-3 and TRBJ2-3, is GAGVSQTPSNKVTEKGKYVELRCDPISGHTALYWYRQSLGQGPEFLIYFQGTGAADDSGLPNDRFFAVRPEGSVSTLKIQRTERGDSAVYLCASSLLSTRARASTDTQYFGPGTRLTVL.

This chain uses TRBV7-9 with TRBJ1-5; a weak D match, TRBD1 (5 bases). CDR1 SEHNR and CDR2 FQNEAQ come from the germline V gene (reference sequence). The V end lost 1 base, the J end lost 5 bases, and 15 bases lay between the germline ends. This CDR3 region has 16 residues. In DNA form, the CDR3 reads TGTGCCAGCAGCTTAGTTGGGGGTTCGGTCTATCAGCCCCAGCATTTT. Its translation is CASSLVGGSVYQPQHF.

This clonotype was counted a few times. The rearrangement links TRBV10-3 to TRBJ2-7, with 8 bases aligning to TRBD1. In germline, CDR1 is ENHRY, CDR2 SYGVKD. The CDR3 runs to 14 residues. V lost 7 bases and J lost 3; bases outside the gene matches: 8. CDR3 nucleotides: TGTGCCATCACCCCCGACAGGGGCGGCTACGAGCAGTACTTC. Translation: CAITPDRGGYEQYF.

The V gene is TRBV6-1, the J gene TRBJ2-2; possibly TRBD1 for D (6 bases). The CDR3 is made up of 13 amino acids. Germline V gene lookup returns CDR1 MNHNS and CDR2 SASEGT. The V and J ends lost 6 bases and 8 bases respectively, with 13 bases between them. CDR3: CASRDTGKGELFF. DNA for the CDR3: TGTGCCAGCAGGGATACAGGGAAAGGGGAGCTGTTTTTT.

This chain uses TRBV24-1 with TRBJ2-7, with 7 bases aligning to TRBD1. CDR1 KGHDR and CDR2 SFDVKD come from the germline V gene. V dropped 5 bases and J dropped 2; count of bases not matched to a gene: 5. The CDR3 runs 14 residues. DNA of the CDR3: TGTGCCACCAGTGGAGGGACAGTCCCCTACGAGCAGTACTTC. Translation: CATSGGTVPYEQYF.

The chain uses TRBV11-2 and TRBJ1-5; a possible D gene is TRBD1 (6 bases). CDR3 size: 18 residues. Germline V gene sequence: CDR1 SGHAT, CDR2 FQNNGV. V lost 2 bases and J lost 0, with 17 bases in between. The CDR3 coding sequence is TGTGCCAGCAGCTTAAGGACTCCTGGGGGGCATAGCAATCAGCCCCAGCATTTT. Protein: CASSLRTPGGHSNQPQHF.

The chain has TRBV9 and TRBJ1-5; a weak D match, TRBD1 (5 bases). Per the germline V gene, CDR1 is SGDLS and CDR2 is YYNGEE. Trimming left V 3 bases short and J 6 bases short, with 13 bases between. This CDR3 has 14 residues. CDR3 DNA: TGTGCCAGCAGCGGCCTGGGGGTCGGTCAGCCCCAGCATTTT. Translation gives CASSGLGVGQPQHF.

The chain employs TRBV20-1 and TRBJ2-2; 8 nucleotides align to TRBD2. This CDR3 is built from 14 residues. Germline CDR1 reads DFQATT; CDR2 reads SNEGSKA (reference sequence). J was trimmed by 5 bases and V by 3 bases; bases with no gene match: 5. CDR3 nucleotide sequence: TGCAGTGCTAGTAAGCGGGAGAGAACCGGGGAGCTGTTTTTT. It specifies CSASKRERTGELFF.

This clonotype has a handful of counts. This chain connects TRBV12-3 or TRBV12-4 to TRBJ2-7; D is undetermined. The V end lost 6 bases, the J end lost 1 base, and 13 bases lay between the germline ends. CDR3 length: 14 amino acids. This CDR3 is CASSLRTESYEQYF. CDR3 bases: TGTGCCAGCAGCTTGCGAACAGAGTCCTACGAGCAGTACTTC.

The V gene is TRBV6-5, the J gene TRBJ1-2; D is unclear. V dropped 0 bases and J dropped 6 bases, with 23 bases sitting between them. The CDR3 consists of 18 residues. CDR1 is MNHEY and CDR2 is SVGAGI in the germline V gene. CDR3 loop: CASSYSPVDLGFRDGYTF. In DNA, the CDR3 is TGTGCCAGCAGTTACTCACCCGTTGATTTGGGGTTTAGGGATGGCTACACCTTC.

This chain joins TRBV3-1 and TRBJ2-2; D perhaps matches TRBD1 (5 bases). Germline V gene data show CDR1 as LGHDT and CDR2 as YNNKEL (reference sequence). V shed 6 bases and J shed 6 bases, with 11 bases lying between them. This CDR3 comprises 13 residues. CDR3 sequence: CASRKTEAGELFF. The DNA of the CDR3 is TGTGCCAGCAGAAAGACAGAAGCCGGGGAGCTGTTTTTT.

This clonotype was detected a few times. The chain combines TRBV6-1 with TRBJ2-3; D call uncertain. The ends were cut back, 5 bases at V and 8 bases at J, with 14 bases in the middle. The CDR3 contains 13 residues. CDR1 and CDR2 (germline): MNHNS, SASEGT. This CDR3 is CASSRTGLGTQYF. CDR3 in DNA: TGTGCCAGCAGTAGGACCGGCTTAGGTACGCAGTATTTT.

This clonotype has just one count. V and J are TRBV20-1 and TRBJ2-7; D not certain. The CDR3 loop spans 16 amino acids. V was cut by 0 bases and J by 3 bases, with 18 bases left in between. Per germline, CDR1 DFQATT and CDR2 SNEGSKA (reference sequence). The chain's CDR3 is CSARDRRAKIGYEQYF. As DNA, the CDR3 is TGCAGTGCTAGAGATCGTCGAGCGAAGATAGGCTACGAGCAGTACTTC.

This CDR3 reads CATSDPSGEADYTQYF. The CDR3 DNA reads TGTGCCACCAGTGATCCCTCCGGGGAAGCGGACTATACGCAGTATTTT. The chain joins TRBV24-1 to TRBJ2-3, with a weak D call TRBD2 (5 bases). Germline assignment: CDR1 KGHDR and CDR2 SFDVKD. V lost 3 bases to trimming and J lost 7 bases, with 19 bases between them. This CDR3 comprises 16 residues.

The V gene is TRBV29-1, the J gene TRBJ2-1; 11 bases map to TRBD2. The trim removed 1 base at V and 8 bases at J, leaving 4 bases unmatched. From germline, CDR1 is SQVTM and CDR2 ANQGSEA. The length of the CDR3 is 14 residues. The CDR3 bases are TGCAGCGTTGAAGTAGCGGGAGGGCCCGATGAGCAGTTCTTC. This gives the protein CSVEVAGGPDEQFF.